This T cell receptor (beta chain) came from a study of spatial heterogeneity in lung cancer. Study background: The library had UMIs, and each TCR and UMI pair averaged more than ten raw reads. Whole-study findings and limits: Estimation of coverage gave values of approximately 7.2% for alpha and about 14% for beta chains in tumor T cells. For expanded intratumoral alpha and beta TCRs, counts tracked tumor mutation counts.

This clonotype was counted at least ten times. Antigen unknown. TCRdb analysed the 5' RACE reads with MiXCR anew, one entry per CDR3 protein. Of about 5,700 distinct CDR3 sequences listed, 3.9% were seen once; the top ten hold 20% to 30%. V was shortened by 4 bases and J by 4 bases, with 20 bases between the two germline ends. This CDR3 has 16 amino acids. From germline, CDR1 is SGDLS and CDR2 YYNGEE. Time point noted: sample taken at primary tumor resection. The donor population consisted of over 55 patients with untreated, early-stage non-small cell lung cancer. The sample here was lung tumor tissue, taken at surgery. This clonotype was obtained from a female donor with early-stage non-small cell lung cancer. V and J are TRBV9 and TRBJ1-2; D is possibly TRBD1 (6 bases). This chain's CDR3 is CASSPRGGGLSYGYTF. DNA for the CDR3: TGTGCCAGCAGCCCGAGGGGAGGGGGGCTTTCCTATGGCTACACCTTC. Together with reference TRBV9 and TRBJ1-2, the CDR3 gives the full variable domain: DSGVTQTPKHLITATGQRVTLRCSPRSGDLSVYWYQQSLDQGLQFLIQYYNGEERAKGNILERFSAQQFPDLHSELNLSSLELGDSALYFCASSPRGGGLSYGYTFGSGTRLTVV.